Presented here are 8 T cell receptor beta chains from one specimen sequenced in a study of blood T cell repertoires in COVID-19. Method: immunoSEQ multiplex PCR; TCRdb's copy keeps in-frame clones and lacks some. This sample carries 200,000 to 300,000 clones, about four fifths of them seen once, and the ten largest clones take around 9.9%. What was sequenced was peripheral blood. The origin of the receptors is a woman aged 80 or over with acute or convalescent COVID-19.

This rearrangement joins TRBV10-1 to TRBJ2-3; maybe TRBD1 (6 bases). The germline V and J ends were trimmed by 6 bases and 2 bases, with 9 bases remaining between them. The CDR3 runs 13 residues. CDR1 is WNHNN and CDR2 is SYGVQD in the germline V gene (reference sequence). CDR3 coding DNA: TGCGCCAGCAGCCAGGGGTCCACAGATACGCAGTATTTT. Protein: CASSQGSTDTQYF.

J is TRBJ2-7 and V is TRBV5-1, with D perhaps TRBD2 (6 bases). The CDR3 length is 13 residues. Trimming removed 0 bases from V and 5 bases from J, with 9 bases in between. Germline CDR1 and CDR2: SGHRS and YFSETQ. The CDR3 sequence: CASSLAGVNEQYF. CDR3 bases: TGCGCCAGCAGCTTGGCGGGGGTAAACGAGCAGTACTTC.

The V call is TRBV2, the J call TRBJ1-1; the match to TRBD1 covers 7 bases. Germline trimming cut 2 bases from V and 6 bases from J; bases unmatched to any gene: 0. Per the germline V gene, CDR1 is SNHLY and CDR2 is FYNNEI. The CDR3 loop spans 12 amino acids. The CDR3 reads CASSETGAEAFF. The CDR3 bases are TGTGCCAGCAGTGAAACAGGGGCTGAAGCTTTCTTT.

This chain links TRBV2 with TRBJ1-1; D may be TRBD1 (5 bases). The CDR3 covers 14 residues. In germline, CDR1 is SNHLY, CDR2 FYNNEI. V dropped 5 bases and J dropped 4 bases, with 14 bases sitting between them. For the CDR3, the DNA is TGTGCCAGCAGTACGCAGCCGGGGGTCACTGAAGCTTTCTTT. This codes for CASSTQPGVTEAFF. Full variable domain (rest looked up from reference TRBV2 and TRBJ1-1): EPEVTQTPSHQVTQMGQEVILRCVPISNHLYFYWYRQILGQKVEFLVSFYNNEISEKSEIFDDQFSVERPDGSNFTLKIRSTKLEDSAMYFCASSTQPGVTEAFFGQGTRLTVV.

This clone has a handful of counts. The V gene is TRBV5-6, the J gene TRBJ2-6; 10 bases are a match to TRBD1. The CDR3 runs to 17 residues. V was pared by 0 bases and J by 2 bases, with 2 bases of the junction left unmatched. Germline V gives CDR1 SGHDT, CDR2 YYEEEE. This chain's CDR3 is CASSLVDRGAGANVLTF. CDR3 DNA sequence: TGTGCCAGCAGCTTGGTGGACAGGGGGGCTGGGGCCAACGTCCTGACTTTC.

The rearrangement uses TRBV24-1 and TRBJ1-2, with TRBD1 matching over 9 bases. J gave up 8 bases and V 4 bases, and 10 bases lay outside the gene matches. This CDR3 spans 15 amino acids. Germline assignment: CDR1 KGHDR and CDR2 SFDVKD. CDR3 sequence: CATSEGRQGVEGYTF. Written as DNA, the CDR3 is TGTGCCACCAGTGAGGGGCGACAGGGGGTGGAGGGCTACACCTTC.

This chain joins TRBV11-2 and TRBJ1-6; D is ambiguous. CDR1 SGHAT and CDR2 FQNNGV come from the germline V gene. Trimming removed 1 base from V and 8 bases from J, with 12 bases in between. The CDR3 totals 15 residues. The CDR3 protein is CASSLVGGSDSPLHF. The CDR3, as DNA: TGTGCCAGCAGCTTAGTTGGAGGGTCGGATTCACCCCTCCACTTT.

This clone was seen a handful of times. V gene TRBV6-2 or TRBV6-3 combines with J gene TRBJ1-2; the match to TRBD1 covers 9 bases. The CDR3 is 15 residues long. Losses at the gene ends were 5 bases for V and 4 bases for J; bases not matched to a gene: 8. From germline, CDR1 is MNHEY and CDR2 SVGEGT. Here the CDR3 reads CASSGTGTGPYGYTF. The CDR3 DNA is TGTGCCAGCAGTGGAACCGGGACAGGGCCCTATGGCTACACCTTC.